The text below deals with one T cell receptor beta chain. What it recognizes is unknown. The data are from a study of a mutant IDH1 vaccine in newly diagnosed glioma. Sample time point: baseline, week 1 (first vaccination visit). Treatment: pre-vaccination baseline after standard-of-care therapy. The CDR3 is 12 amino acids. Germline CDR1 and CDR2: MNHNS and SASEGT. The ends were cut back, 6 bases at V and 6 bases at J, with 9 bases in the middle. Whole-study findings and limits: Of all patients, 85% to 95% showed vaccine-induced immune responses.

TCRdb's table, derived via immunoSEQ multiplex PCR, lists solely in-frame clones and lacks some. Altogether 25,000 to 35,000 clones are present, roughly 80% being singletons, with the ten largest covering roughly 20%. The chain links TRBV6-1 to TRBJ2-1; D possibly uses TRBD1 or TRBD2 (5 bases each). Sequencing was performed on PBMCs, taken from a glioma patient treated with radiotherapy, temozolomide or both. The receptor was derived from a man younger than 45 with glioma. In DNA, the CDR3 is TGTGCCAGCAGACGGGGCCCCAATGAGCAGTTCTTC. Translated, it gives CASRRGPNEQFF.